These 3 T cell receptor beta chains share one sample of origin, sequenced in a study of graft-versus-host responses after intestinal transplantation. The method was immunoSEQ multiplex PCR; TCRdb's version includes in-frame clones alone and lacks a portion of them. The sample yields some 77,000 clones, about nine tenths seen once. Specimen: PBMCs, collected 98 days after intestinal transplantation. All receptors come from a human patient who received an intestinal transplant, so some T cells may come from the graft donor.

In this sample, this clone turned up once. The chain carries TRBV6-1 and TRBJ2-7; tentatively, D is TRBD1 (5 bases). Germline assignment: CDR1 MNHNS and CDR2 SASEGT. Trimming removed 3 bases at V and 5 bases at J, with 14 bases between. This CDR3 has 14 residues. The CDR3 DNA follows: TGTGCCAGCAGTGATAAGGGCAGGGCCCACGAGCAGTACTTC. Encoded protein: CASSDKGRAHEQYF.

The chain combines TRBV28 with TRBJ1-1; D may be TRBD1 (6 bases). The CDR3 has 15 residues. In germline, CDR1 is MDHEN, CDR2 SYDVKM. V lost 5 bases to trimming and J lost 3 bases, with 16 bases between them. DNA of the CDR3: TGTGCCAGCAGTCCGGACGGAGGGGGGTACACTGAAGCTTTCTTT. Translation: CASSPDGGGYTEAFF.

This chain uses TRBV19 with TRBJ2-7; 10 nucleotides match TRBD1. The germline CDR1 and CDR2 sequences are LNHDA and SQIVND (reference sequence). CDR3 length: 14 amino acids. V was clipped by 4 bases and J by 6 bases; unmatched bases: 6. This CDR3 reads CASSSPGTGVEQYF. The CDR3 DNA sequence: TGTGCCAGTAGTAGTCCCGGGACAGGGGTCGAGCAGTACTTC.